The T cell receptor (beta chain) under discussion was sequenced for a study of blood T cell repertoires in COVID-19. For the study at large: Samples taken during acute and convalescent COVID-19 were collected in the United States, Italy and Spain. T cells, B-cell-depleted T cells, or PBMCs provided the cDNA or gDNA that served as material.

CDR3 length equals 13 residues. From germline, CDR1 is SEHNR and CDR2 FQNEAQ (reference sequence). The V gene lost 1 base and the J gene lost 7 bases, with 8 bases spanning the gap. Ages ranged from about 18 to 89 years, with residence in approximately 23 US areas. Participant-reported clinical history was the basis for cohort assignment. Assay: immunoSEQ multiplex PCR; the TCRdb copy retains only in-frame clones and omits some. There are roughly 180,000 clones in the sample; 85% occur only once, and 6.2% lies in the top ten. V usage is TRBV7-9 and J usage is TRBJ1-3; a possible D gene is TRBD1 (5 bases). Material for sequencing was PBMCs or T cells enriched from blood (not recorded which). The receptor was isolated from a man aged 35 to 55 who had recovered from COVID-19. Here the CDR3 DNA reads TGTGCCAGCAGCTTAGGGTACAGGAACACCATATATTTT. Translated, it gives CASSLGYRNTIYF.